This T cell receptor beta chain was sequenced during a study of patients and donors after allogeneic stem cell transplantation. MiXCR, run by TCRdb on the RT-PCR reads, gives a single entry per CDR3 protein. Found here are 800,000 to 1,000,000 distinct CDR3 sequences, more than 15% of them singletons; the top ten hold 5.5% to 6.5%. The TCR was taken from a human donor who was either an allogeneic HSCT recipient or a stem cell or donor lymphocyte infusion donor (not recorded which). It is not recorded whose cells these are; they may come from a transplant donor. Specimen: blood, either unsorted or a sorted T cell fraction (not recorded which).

This chain's CDR3 is CATGAGVNTEAFF. CDR3 sequence (DNA): TGTGCCACCGGGGCAGGGGTGAACACTGAAGCTTTCTTT. This chain uses TRBV10-3 with TRBJ1-1; a possible D gene is TRBD1 (6 bases). CDR1 and CDR2 from the germline V gene are ENHRY and SYGVKD. The V gene lost 10 bases and the J gene lost 0 bases, with 12 bases spanning the gap. This CDR3 has 13 amino acids.